These T cell receptor beta chains were read from a single sample in a study of CD8+ T cells in alopecia areata. Assay: immunoSEQ multiplex PCR; the TCRdb copy retains only in-frame clones and omits some. Of around 100,000 clones listed, less than 50% were seen once; the top ten hold approximately 1.2%. The source material was CD4+ T cells sorted from blood. The receptors here all came from a human donor with alopecia areata. Both conserved end residues are part of each CDR3. Each record gives: CDR3 protein, CDR3 DNA, J gene, clone size, V gene, D gene. A D gene is named only where the DNA matches it firmly. Clone size appears in some rows only: once, few, many, or a class for an expanded clone.

CSVGGRGTGSSYEQYF	TGCAGCGTTGGGGGTCGGGGTACGGGAAGCTCCTACGAGCAGTACTTC	TRBJ2-7	NA	TRBV29-1	NA
CASGMTWEQFF	TGTGCCAGCGGAATGACGTGGGAGCAGTTCTTC	TRBJ2-1	few	TRBV14	NA
CASSFLRDGNEQFF	TGTGCCAGCAGTTTCCTCCGGGACGGCAATGAGCAGTTCTTC	TRBJ2-1	NA	TRBV6-6	NA
CAWSREVDQPQHF	TGTGCCTGGTCCAGGGAGGTGGATCAGCCCCAGCATTTT	TRBJ1-5	NA	TRBV30	NA
CSARLTLDTEAFF	TGCAGCGCCCGACTGACCCTGGACACTGAAGCTTTCTTT	TRBJ1-1	few	TRBV29-1	NA
CASRLSSGRVYEQYF	TGTGCCAGCAGACTATCTAGCGGGAGGGTATACGAGCAGTACTTC	TRBJ2-7	NA	TRBV5-4	TRBD2
CSVAYRLAGYNEQFF	TGCAGCGTTGCATATCGACTAGCGGGCTACAATGAGCAGTTCTTC	TRBJ2-1	NA	TRBV29-1	TRBD2
CASSQGQGGEKLFF	TGTGCCAGCAGCCAGGGACAGGGGGGAGAAAAACTGTTTTTT	TRBJ1-4	NA	TRBV27	TRBD1
CASSSRAGLYEQYF	TGTGCCAGCAGTTCCCGCGCGGGGTTGTACGAGCAGTACTTC	TRBJ2-7	NA	TRBV27	NA
CAWRRRYNEQFF	TGTGCCTGGAGACGCCGGTACAATGAGCAGTTCTTC	TRBJ2-1	NA	TRBV30	NA
CASRKGLAANYGYTF	TGTGCCAGCAGAAAGGGTCTAGCAGCTAACTATGGCTACACCTTC	TRBJ1-2	NA	TRBV6-5	NA